This T cell receptor (beta chain) came from a study of early T cells in non-severe SARS-CoV-2 infection. For the study at large: Unpaired chains resulted from sequencing bulk RNA of unsorted whole blood. Study results and caveats: Anti-spike CD8 specificities were favored by VDJdb matching, whose results missed private and CD4 specificities.

A remark on this clonotype: Its target is unknown.

The CDR3 sequence is 12 residues long. The ends were cut back, 7 bases at V and 8 bases at J, with 14 bases in the middle. Germline CDR1 reads SQVTM; CDR2 reads ANQGSEA. Unique molecular identifier tags were affixed to discrete cDNA molecules. TCRdb re-derived calls from the 5' RACE reads in MiXCR, one entry per CDR3 protein. This repertoire shows around 33,000 distinct CDR3 sequences, roughly 5.7% found once; its top ten account for roughly 7.5%. The chain has TRBV29-1 and TRBJ1-4; D is perhaps TRBD1 (6 bases). This TCR derives from an adult who was a healthcare worker with PCR-confirmed SARS-CoV-2 infection or an uninfected control (not recorded which). The specimen sequenced was whole blood. The CDR3 nucleotides are TGCAGCGCGTTAAACACAGGGGAAAAACTGTTTTTT. This codes for CSALNTGEKLFF.